Below, one T cell receptor beta chain is given with its context. Antigen unknown. TCRdb re-called the 5' RACE reads and gives one entry per CDR3 protein, without DNA. The table lists about 460,000 distinct CDR3 sequences. The data belong to a study of T cells expressing NK-cell markers. Study-wide context: It was from sorted CD3+CD56+NKG2C+, CD3+CD56+NKG2C- and CD3+CD56-NKG2C+ T cells that TCR beta repertoires came.

CDR3 size: 12 residues. CDR1 is ENHRY and CDR2 is SYGVKD in the germline V gene. Study-wide results and caveats: Whether expanded NKG2C+ T cell clones recognized HCMV stayed uncertain. Each of over 5 donors carried dominant NKG2C+ clonotypes accounting for about 1.0-8% of CD8+ T cells.

Sequencing used blood T cells: a sorted CD56 or NKG2C T cell subset, CD4+ or CD8+ T cells, or bulk PBMC T cells (not recorded which). V is TRBV10-3 and J is TRBJ1-2. This TCR derives from a woman aged 50 to 60 in good health. This CDR3 is CAISEGSYGYTF.